This T cell receptor (beta chain) derives from a study of post-analysis software for immune sequencing data. Findings and limits, study-wide: Higher frequency in patients than in controls was seen for about five TRBV segments, with TRBV5-6, TRBV5-1 and TRBV20-1 among them. Clustering by F measure revealed strong co-clustering among samples prepared together in one batch.

cDNA libraries for TCR beta contained unique molecular identifiers. T cells numbering about 0.95 to 11 million gave rise to roughly 0.5 million cDNA molecules. TCRdb called the PCR reads again in MiXCR, with one record for every CDR3 protein. The table lists fewer than 850,000 distinct CDR3 sequences, 30% of them singletons, with around 0.56% in the top ten. Germline CDR1 and CDR2: DFQATT and SNEGSKA (reference sequence). This CDR3 has 15 amino acids. V gave up 5 bases and J gave up 4 bases, with 19 bases separating them. In its sample, this clonotype was seen a few times. The antigen is not known. The chain combines TRBV20-1 with TRBJ2-3; no clear D. Sequenced input: blood. This receptor was taken from a girl under 18 with multiple sclerosis. The CDR3 sequence: CSAPQYGGDPDTQYF. CDR3 nucleotide sequence: TGCAGTGCTCCCCAATATGGCGGAGACCCAGATACGCAGTATTTT.